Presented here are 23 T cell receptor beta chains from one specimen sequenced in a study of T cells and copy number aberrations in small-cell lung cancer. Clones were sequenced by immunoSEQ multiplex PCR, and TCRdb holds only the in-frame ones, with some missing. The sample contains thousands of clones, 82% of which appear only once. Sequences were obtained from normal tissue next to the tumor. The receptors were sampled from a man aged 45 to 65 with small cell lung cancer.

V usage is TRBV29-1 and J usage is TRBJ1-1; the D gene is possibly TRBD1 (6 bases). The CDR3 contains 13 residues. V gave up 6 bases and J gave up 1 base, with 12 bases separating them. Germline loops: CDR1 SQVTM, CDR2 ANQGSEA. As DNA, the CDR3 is TGCAGCGTAGCCGGACAGAAGAACACTGAAGCTTTCTTT. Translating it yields CSVAGQKNTEAFF.

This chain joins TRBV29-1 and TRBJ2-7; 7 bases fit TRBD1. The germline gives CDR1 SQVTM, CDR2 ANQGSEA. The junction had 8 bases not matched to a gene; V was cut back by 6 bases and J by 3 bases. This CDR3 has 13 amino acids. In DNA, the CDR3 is TGCAGCGTGGCCCGGGACAGAGGCTACGAGCAGTACTTC. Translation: CSVARDRGYEQYF.

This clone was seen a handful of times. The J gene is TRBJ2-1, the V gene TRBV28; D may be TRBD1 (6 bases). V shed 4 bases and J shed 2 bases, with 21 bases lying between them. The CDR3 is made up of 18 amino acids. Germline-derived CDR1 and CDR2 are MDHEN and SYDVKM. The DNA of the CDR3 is TGTGCCAGCAGTTCCCCGGGACACCCCGTATCGACCTACAATGAGCAGTTCTTC. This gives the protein CASSSPGHPVSTYNEQFF.

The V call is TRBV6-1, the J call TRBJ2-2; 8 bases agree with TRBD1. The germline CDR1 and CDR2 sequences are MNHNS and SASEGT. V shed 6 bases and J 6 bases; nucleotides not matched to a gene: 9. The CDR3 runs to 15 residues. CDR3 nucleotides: TGTGCCAGCAGCCTTGAGACAGGGGCCCCCGGGGAGCTGTTTTTT. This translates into CASSLETGAPGELFF.

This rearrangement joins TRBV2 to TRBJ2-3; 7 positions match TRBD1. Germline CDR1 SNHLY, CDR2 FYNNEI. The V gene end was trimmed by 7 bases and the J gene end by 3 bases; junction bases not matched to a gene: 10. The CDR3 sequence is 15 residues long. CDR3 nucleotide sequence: TGTGCCAGCAAGCCAGGGGGATTAAGGACAGATACGCAGTATTTT. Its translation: CASKPGGLRTDTQYF. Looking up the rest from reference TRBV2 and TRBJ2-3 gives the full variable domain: EPEVTQTPSHQVTQMGQEVILRCVPISNHLYFYWYRQILGQKVEFLVSFYNNEISEKSEIFDDQFSVERPDGSNFTLKIRSTKLEDSAMYFCASKPGGLRTDTQYFGPGTRLTVL.

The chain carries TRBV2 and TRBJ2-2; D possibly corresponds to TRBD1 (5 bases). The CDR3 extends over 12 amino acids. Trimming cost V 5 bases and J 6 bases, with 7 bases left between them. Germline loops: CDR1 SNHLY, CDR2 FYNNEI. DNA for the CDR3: TGTGCCAGCAGTAAGGGGCCCGGGGAGCTGTTTTTT. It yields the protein CASSKGPGELFF.

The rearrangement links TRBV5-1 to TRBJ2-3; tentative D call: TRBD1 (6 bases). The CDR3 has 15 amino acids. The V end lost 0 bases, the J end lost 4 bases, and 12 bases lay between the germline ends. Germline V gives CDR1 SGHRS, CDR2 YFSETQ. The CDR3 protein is CASSLEGTQPDTQYF. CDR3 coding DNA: TGCGCCAGCAGCTTGGAAGGGACACAACCAGATACGCAGTATTTT.

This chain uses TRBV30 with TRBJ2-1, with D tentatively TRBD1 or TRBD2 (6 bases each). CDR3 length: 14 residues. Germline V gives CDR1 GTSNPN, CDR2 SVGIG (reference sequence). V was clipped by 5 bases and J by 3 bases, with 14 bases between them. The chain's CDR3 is CAWYTKGGYNEQFF. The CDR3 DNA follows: TGTGCCTGGTATACTAAGGGGGGCTACAATGAGCAGTTCTTC.

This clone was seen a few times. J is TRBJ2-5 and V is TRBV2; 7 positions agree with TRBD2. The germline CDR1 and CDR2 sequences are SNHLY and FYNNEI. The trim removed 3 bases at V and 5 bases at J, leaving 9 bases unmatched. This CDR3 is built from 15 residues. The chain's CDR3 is CASSDGGRAGETQYF. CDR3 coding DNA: TGTGCCAGCAGTGATGGAGGGAGGGCCGGGGAGACCCAGTACTTC.

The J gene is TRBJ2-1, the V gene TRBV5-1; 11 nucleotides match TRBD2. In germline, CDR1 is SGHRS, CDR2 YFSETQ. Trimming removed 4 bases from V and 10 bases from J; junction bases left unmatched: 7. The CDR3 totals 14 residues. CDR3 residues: CASSAGTSGTEQFF. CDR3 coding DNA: TGCGCCAGCAGCGCCGGGACTAGCGGAACCGAGCAGTTCTTC.

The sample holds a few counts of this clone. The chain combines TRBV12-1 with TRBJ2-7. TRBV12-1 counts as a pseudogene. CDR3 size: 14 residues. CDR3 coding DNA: TGTGCCAGCAGCTTTGGCAGCACCGACTACGAGCAGTACTTC. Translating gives CASSFGSTDYEQYF.

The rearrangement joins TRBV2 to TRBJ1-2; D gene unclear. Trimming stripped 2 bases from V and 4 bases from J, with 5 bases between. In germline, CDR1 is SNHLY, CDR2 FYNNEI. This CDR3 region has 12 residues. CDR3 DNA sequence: TGTGCCAGCAGTGAAACCGGCTATGGCTACACCTTC. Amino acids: CASSETGYGYTF.

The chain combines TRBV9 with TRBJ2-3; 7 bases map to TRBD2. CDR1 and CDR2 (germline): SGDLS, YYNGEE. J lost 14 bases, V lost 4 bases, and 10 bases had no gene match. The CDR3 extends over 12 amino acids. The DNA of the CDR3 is TGTGCCAGCAGCCTCAGCGGGATGGAAATGTATTTT. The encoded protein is CASSLSGMEMYF.

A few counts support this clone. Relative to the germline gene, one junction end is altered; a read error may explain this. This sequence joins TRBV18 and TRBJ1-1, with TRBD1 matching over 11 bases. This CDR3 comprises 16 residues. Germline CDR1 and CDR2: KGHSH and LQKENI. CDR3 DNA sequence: TGTGCCAGCTCTCCACGAGGGACAGGGGGGAACACTGAAGCTTTCTTT. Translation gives CASSPRGTGGNTEAFF. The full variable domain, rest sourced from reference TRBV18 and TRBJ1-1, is NAGVMQNPRHLVRRRGQEARLRCSPMKGHSHVYWYRQLPEEGLKFMVYLQKENIIDESGMPKERFSAEFPKEGPSILRIQQVVRGDSAAYFCASSPRGTGGNTEAFFGQGTRLTVV.

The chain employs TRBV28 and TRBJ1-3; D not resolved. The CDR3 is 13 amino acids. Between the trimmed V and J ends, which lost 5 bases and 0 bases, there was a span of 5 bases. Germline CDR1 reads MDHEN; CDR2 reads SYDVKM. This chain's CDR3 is CASSRYSGNTIYF. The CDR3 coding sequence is TGTGCCAGCAGTCGTTACTCTGGAAACACCATATATTTT.

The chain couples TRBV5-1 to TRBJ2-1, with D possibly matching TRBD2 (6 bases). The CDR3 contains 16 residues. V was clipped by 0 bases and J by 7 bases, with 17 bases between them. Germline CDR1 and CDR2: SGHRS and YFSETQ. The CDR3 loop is CASSLAGRTDSNEQFF. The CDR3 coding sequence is TGCGCCAGCAGCTTGGCCGGGAGAACAGACAGTAATGAGCAGTTCTTC.

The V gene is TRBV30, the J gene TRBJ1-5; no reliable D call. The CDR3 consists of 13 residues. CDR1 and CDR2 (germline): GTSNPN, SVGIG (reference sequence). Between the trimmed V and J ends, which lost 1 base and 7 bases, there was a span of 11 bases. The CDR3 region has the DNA TGTGCCTGGAGTGCTGACCTGGGACAGCCCCAGCATTTT. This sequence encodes CAWSADLGQPQHF.

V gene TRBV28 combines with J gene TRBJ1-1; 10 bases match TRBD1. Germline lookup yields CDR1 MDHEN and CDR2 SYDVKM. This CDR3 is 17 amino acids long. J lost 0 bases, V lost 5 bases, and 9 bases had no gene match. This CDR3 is CASSPVGTGAVNTEAFF. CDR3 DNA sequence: TGTGCCAGCAGTCCCGTCGGGACAGGGGCCGTGAACACTGAAGCTTTCTTT.

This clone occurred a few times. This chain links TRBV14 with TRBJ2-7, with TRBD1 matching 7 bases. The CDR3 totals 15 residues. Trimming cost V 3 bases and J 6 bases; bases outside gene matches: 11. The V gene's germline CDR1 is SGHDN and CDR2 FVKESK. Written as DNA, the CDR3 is TGTGCCAGCAGCCACTACATTCTAGGGGGCGGCGAGCAGTACTTC. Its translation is CASSHYILGGGEQYF.

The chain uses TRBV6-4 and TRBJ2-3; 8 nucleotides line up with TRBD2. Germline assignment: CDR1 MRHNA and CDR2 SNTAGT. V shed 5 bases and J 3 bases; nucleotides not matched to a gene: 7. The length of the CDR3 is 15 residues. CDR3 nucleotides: TGTGCCAGCAGTCCAGCGGGAGAGGAGACAGATACGCAGTATTTT. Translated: CASSPAGEETDTQYF.

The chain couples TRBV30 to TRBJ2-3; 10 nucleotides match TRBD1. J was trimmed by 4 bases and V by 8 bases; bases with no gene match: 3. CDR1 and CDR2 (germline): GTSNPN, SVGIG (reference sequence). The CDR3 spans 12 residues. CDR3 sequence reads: CARDRGPDTQYF. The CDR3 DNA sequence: TGTGCCCGGGACAGGGGACCAGATACGCAGTATTTT.

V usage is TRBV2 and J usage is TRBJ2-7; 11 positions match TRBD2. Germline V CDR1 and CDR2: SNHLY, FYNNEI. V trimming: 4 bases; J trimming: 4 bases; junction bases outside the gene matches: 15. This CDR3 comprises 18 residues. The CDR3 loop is CASSVVGGVLAGGYEQYF. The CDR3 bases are TGTGCCAGCAGTGTTGTTGGAGGGGTTCTAGCGGGAGGATACGAGCAGTACTTC. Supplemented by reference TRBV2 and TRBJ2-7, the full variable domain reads EPEVTQTPSHQVTQMGQEVILRCVPISNHLYFYWYRQILGQKVEFLVSFYNNEISEKSEIFDDQFSVERPDGSNFTLKIRSTKLEDSAMYFCASSVVGGVLAGGYEQYFGPGTRLTVT.

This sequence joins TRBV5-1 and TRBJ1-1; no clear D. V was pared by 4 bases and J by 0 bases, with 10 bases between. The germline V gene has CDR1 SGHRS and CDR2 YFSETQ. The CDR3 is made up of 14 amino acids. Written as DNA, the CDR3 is TGCGCCAGCAGCACCGACGGACTGAACACTGAAGCTTTCTTT. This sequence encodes CASSTDGLNTEAFF. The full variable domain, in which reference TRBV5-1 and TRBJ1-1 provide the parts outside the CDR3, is KAGVTQTPRYLIKTRGQQVTLSCSPISGHRSVSWYQQTPGQGLQFLFEYFSETQRNKGNFPGRFSGRQFSNSRSEMNVSTLELGDSALYLCASSTDGLNTEAFFGQGTRLTVV.